What follows are 13 T cell receptor beta chains derived from one specimen sequenced in a study of neoadjuvant nivolumab and ipilimumab in lung cancer. Assay: immunoSEQ multiplex PCR; the TCRdb copy retains only in-frame clones and omits some. Of roughly 49,000 clones in the sample, more than 85% were seen once. The sequenced sample was blood, obtained before neoadjuvant nivolumab, alone or with ipilimumab. The receptor source for this set is an adult with non-small cell lung cancer. Some clones in this sample may be carry-over from other donors' samples.

The gene calls are TRBV15 and TRBJ2-7, with 7 bases aligning to TRBD1. This CDR3 has 15 amino acids. CDR1 LNHNV and CDR2 YYDKDF come from the germline V gene (reference sequence). V gave up 2 bases and J gave up 2 bases; unmatched junction bases: 6. The CDR3 DNA reads as TGTGCCACCAGCAGAACGACAGGGCTCGCCTACGAGCAGTACTTC. Amino acid sequence: CATSRTTGLAYEQYF.

This CDR3 reads CAGRDRAYEQYF. CDR3 coding DNA: TGTGCCGGCCGGGACAGAGCCTACGAGCAGTACTTC. The rearrangement uses TRBV30 and TRBJ2-7; 7 positions match TRBD1. J was trimmed by 2 bases and V by 8 bases; bases with no gene match: 6. The CDR3 is 12 residues long. In germline, CDR1 is GTSNPN, CDR2 SVGIG (reference sequence).

V usage is TRBV19 and J usage is TRBJ2-7, with TRBD2 as a possible D gene (6 bases). Per germline, CDR1 LNHDA and CDR2 SQIVND (reference sequence). The V end was cut by 5 bases, the J end by 5 bases, with 16 bases between. CDR3 length: 14 residues. The CDR3 DNA reads as TGTGCCAGTAGTGATATAGCGGTGGCCCACGAGCAGTACTTC. It translates to CASSDIAVAHEQYF.

The chain combines TRBV10-3 with TRBJ1-2; D not resolved. The germline V and J ends were trimmed by 3 bases and 6 bases, with 11 bases remaining between them. Germline CDR1 is ENHRY and CDR2 is SYGVKD. The CDR3 consists of 13 residues. The CDR3 protein is CAISDGQTDGYTF. The CDR3 DNA follows: TGTGCCATCAGTGACGGTCAAACTGATGGCTACACCTTC.

This clone is a singleton in its sample. This chain connects TRBV30 to TRBJ1-1, with D perhaps TRBD1 (5 bases). Germline CDR1 GTSNPN, CDR2 SVGIG (reference sequence). V dropped 7 bases and J dropped 10 bases, with 16 bases sitting between them. The CDR3 has 11 amino acids. CDR3 amino acids: CALGRLGGAFF. The CDR3 nucleotides read TGTGCCTTGGGCAGATTGGGGGGAGCTTTCTTT.

This clone turned up a few times. The genes are TRBV5-1 and TRBJ2-5; TRBD1 matches 7 bases. This CDR3 is built from 14 residues. After removal of 2 bases from V and 2 bases from J, the junction contained 3 bases not matched to a gene. Germline V gene sequence: CDR1 SGHRS, CDR2 YFSETQ. The CDR3 loop is CASSLGTDQETQYF. The CDR3 nucleotides are TGCGCCAGCAGCTTAGGGACAGATCAAGAGACCCAGTACTTC. The complete variable domain, with remaining parts taken from reference TRBV5-1 and TRBJ2-5, reads KAGVTQTPRYLIKTRGQQVTLSCSPISGHRSVSWYQQTPGQGLQFLFEYFSETQRNKGNFPGRFSGRQFSNSRSEMNVSTLELGDSALYLCASSLGTDQETQYFGPGTRLLVL.

The rearrangement joins TRBV7-9 to TRBJ2-1; 12 bases match TRBD2. The junction had 3 bases not matched to a gene; V was cut back by 1 base and J by 8 bases. CDR3 length: 15 amino acids. Looked up from germline, CDR1 is SEHNR and CDR2 is FQNEAQ (reference sequence). Here the CDR3 reads CASSLVLAGGDEQFF. CDR3 DNA sequence: TGTGCCAGCAGCTTAGTTCTAGCGGGAGGGGATGAGCAGTTCTTC.

The V and J genes are TRBV5-4 and TRBJ2-6, with 11 bases identical to TRBD1. Trimming took 0 bases from V and 2 from J; bases not matched to a gene: 4. The CDR3 loop spans 18 amino acids. Per germline, CDR1 SGHNT and CDR2 YYREEE (reference sequence). CDR3 loop: CASSLGPGQGAGANVLTF. The CDR3, as DNA: TGTGCCAGCAGCTTGGGCCCGGGACAGGGGGCTGGGGCCAACGTCCTGACTTTC.

This clone has only one observation. This chain connects TRBV6-1 to TRBJ2-7, with 13 bases matching TRBD2. Trimming at V came to 7 bases and at J to 10 bases, leaving 10 bases not matched to a gene. Germline CDR1 is MNHNS and CDR2 is SASEGT. The CDR3 loop spans 14 amino acids. The CDR3 coding sequence is TGTGCCAGCACTACCGGGACTAGCGGGATCCGACAGTACTTC. It is translated as CASTTGTSGIRQYF.

The chain uses TRBV6-5 and TRBJ2-3; 7 nucleotides align to TRBD1. The CDR3 totals 15 residues. Looked up from germline, CDR1 is MNHEY and CDR2 is SVGAGI. Germline trimming cut 6 bases from V and 2 bases from J; bases unmatched to any gene: 8. For the CDR3, the DNA is TGTGCCAGCAGGCGAGACAGGGCGAACACAGATACGCAGTATTTT. As protein: CASRRDRANTDTQYF.

The V gene is TRBV7-2, the J gene TRBJ2-1; 7 positions agree with TRBD1. The V gene's germline CDR1 is SGHTA and CDR2 FQGNSA. The CDR3 is made up of 15 amino acids. The J segment lost 0 bases and the V segment lost 5 bases, leaving 4 bases of the junction unmatched. The CDR3 nucleotides read TGTGCCAGCAGCCTGGACAGGAGCTCCTACAATGAGCAGTTCTTC. Its translation: CASSLDRSSYNEQFF.

This clone is a singleton in its sample. V gene TRBV30 combines with J gene TRBJ1-5, with D hard to call. Germline-derived CDR1 and CDR2 are GTSNPN and SVGIG (reference sequence). The CDR3 consists of 13 residues. V was clipped by 1 base and J by 7 bases, with 11 bases between them. CDR3 DNA sequence: TGTGCCTGGAGTGGAGGCGACGAACAGCCCCAGCATTTT. Encoded protein: CAWSGGDEQPQHF.

The J gene is TRBJ1-4, the V gene TRBV15; D may be TRBD1 (5 bases). CDR1 is LNHNV, CDR2 YYDKDF, per germline (reference sequence). This CDR3 comprises 17 residues. The V and J ends lost 5 bases and 5 bases respectively, with 21 bases between them. The CDR3 bases are TGTGCCACCAGCCCTCGGCGGCTCGGGGGGTTGAATGAAAAACTGTTTTTT. This gives the protein CATSPRRLGGLNEKLFF.